This record covers a single T cell receptor (beta chain). This sample is part of a study of blood T cell repertoires in COVID-19. Study background: Sample material is recorded as cDNA or gDNA derived from T cells, B-cell-depleted T cells, or PBMCs.

The table came from immunoSEQ multiplex PCR; TCRdb's copy has only in-frame clones and leaves some out. The table has around 220,000 clones, over 80% seen once. Adults between about 18 and 89 years of age took part from 20 to 25 US areas. Researchers sorted participants into cohorts using their self-reported clinical history. CDR3 length: 18 amino acids. Germline values: CDR1 WSHSY, CDR2 SAAADI. V shed 5 bases, J shed 7 bases, and the junction held 19 bases outside the gene matches. Sequenced material: PBMCs or T cells enriched from blood (not recorded which). The clonotype originates from a woman in her forties who had recovered from COVID-19. The gene calls are TRBV10-2 and TRBJ1-1, with TRBD1 identical over 10 bases. CDR3 in amino acids: CASSLARGVTGGLGEAFF. The CDR3 region has the DNA TGCGCCAGCAGTCTGGCCAGGGGCGTGACAGGGGGCTTGGGTGAAGCTTTCTTT.